This is a list of T cell receptor beta chains from one sample in a study of technical replicates of blood from several donors. The assay was immunoSEQ multiplex PCR, and TCRdb's table has in-frame clones only and misses some. The sample includes some 99,000 clones, around 96% of them seen just once. Sequencing was performed on T cells isolated from PBMCs. Source of these receptors: a human donor in good health. Each CDR3 is given with its conserved first and last residue. Fields, in order: clone size, D gene, V gene, J gene, CDR3 protein, CDR3 DNA. The D gene is left open where the match is weak. The size field is filled for only some rows; it gives once, few, many or a size class.

once,-,TRBV27,TRBJ1-2,CATLRRGGGYGYTF,TGTGCCACCCTTCGGAGGGGAGGCGGGTATGGCTACACCTTC
-,TRBD2,TRBV7-8,TRBJ2-1,CASSFPGRVRNEQFF,TGTGCCAGCAGCTTTCCAGGGAGGGTTAGGAATGAGCAGTTCTTC
-,TRBD1,TRBV13,TRBJ2-7,CASSLVRRGPNYEQYF,TGTGCCAGCAGCTTAGTACGCAGGGGGCCCAACTACGAGCAGTACTTC
-,-,TRBV6-5,TRBJ1-1,CASSSYSRAAFF,TGTGCCAGCAGTTCCTACTCCCGTGCTGCTTTCTTT
-,-,TRBV5-1,TRBJ1-2,CASSKRTDSPEYYF,TGCGCCAGCAGCAAACGAACGGACAGCCCGGAGTACTACTTC
-,TRBD2,TRBV7-8,TRBJ2-7,CASSYPKGLAGTDKAYEQYF,TGTGCCAGCAGCTACCCGAAGGGGTTAGCGGGGACCGACAAAGCCTACGAGCAGTACTTC
once,TRBD1,TRBV19,TRBJ1-2,CASRGLYGYTF,TGTGCCAGCAGGGGGCTCTATGGCTACACCTTC
-,-,TRBV5-6,TRBJ2-7,CASSSEQGTYEQYF,TGTGCCAGCAGTTCCGAACAGGGAACCTACGAGCAGTACTTC
once,TRBD2,TRBV15,TRBJ2-3,CATSRDGRGGATDTQYF,TGTGCCACCAGCAGAGATGGGCGGGGGGGAGCCACAGATACGCAGTATTTT
once,-,TRBV19,TRBJ1-4,CASSEGTKAKLFF,TGTGCCAGTAGTGAGGGGACTAAGGCAAAACTGTTTTTT
-,-,TRBV7-9,TRBJ2-7,CASSLVAGGYEQYF,TGTGCCAGCAGCTTAGTAGCCGGCGGCTACGAGCAGTACTTC
-,TRBD2,TRBV11-3,TRBJ2-3,CASSLRQASGVTDTQYF,TGTGCCAGTAGCCTTCGGCAGGCTAGCGGGGTCACAGATACGCAGTATTTT
-,TRBD2,TRBV14,TRBJ2-7,CASAIQAYQRGNSYEQYF,TGTGCCAGCGCAATACAGGCCTACCAGCGGGGGAACTCCTACGAGCAGTACTTC
-,-,TRBV28,TRBJ2-7,CASSHGIRPYEQYF,TGTGCCAGCAGTCACGGGATTCGCCCCTACGAGCAGTACTTC
-,TRBD1,TRBV6-1,TRBJ1-2,CASILTGSNYGYTF,TGTGCCAGCATCCTGACAGGGTCGAACTATGGCTACACCTTC
-,TRBD1,TRBV6-6,TRBJ1-6,CASAGGGSPLHF,TGTGCCAGTGCAGGGGGTGGTTCACCCCTCCACTTT
-,TRBD1,TRBV4-1,TRBJ1-2,CASSQGEGAFYGYTF,TGCGCCAGCAGCCAAGGAGAGGGGGCCTTCTATGGCTACACCTTC
-,TRBD2,TRBV6-4,TRBJ2-1,CASSVGTSNEQFF,TGTGCCAGCAGTGTCGGGACTAGTAATGAGCAGTTCTTC
-,TRBD2,TRBV27,TRBJ2-5,CVSSFSLASLGSQYF,TGTGTCAGCAGTTTTTCACTAGCGAGCTTGGGGAGCCAGTACTTC
-,TRBD1,TRBV14,TRBJ2-7,CASSQELAGQGVYEQYF,TGTGCCAGCAGCCAAGAACTTGCGGGACAGGGAGTTTACGAGCAGTACTTC
-,TRBD2,TRBV7-2,TRBJ2-7,CASSSDSGGTYEQYF,TGTGCCAGCAGCTCCGATAGCGGGGGGACCTACGAGCAGTACTTC
-,-,TRBV6-6,TRBJ2-7,CASSYGGSSSYEQYF,TGTGCCAGCAGTTATGGTGGGAGTAGCTCCTACGAGCAGTACTTC
-,-,TRBV27,TRBJ2-7,CASSLRGGSYEQYF,TGTGCCAGCAGCCTCCGGGGTGGCTCCTACGAGCAGTACTTC
once,-,TRBV2,TRBJ2-7,CASSERGLNYEQYF,TGTGCCAGCAGTGAAAGGGGCCTGAACTACGAGCAGTACTTC
-,TRBD1,TRBV5-1,TRBJ2-7,CASSLVGRGPYEQYF,TGCGCCAGCAGCTTAGTGGGCAGGGGGCCCTACGAGCAGTACTTC
-,-,TRBV27,TRBJ1-1,CASSFWGAEAFF,TGTGCCAGCAGTTTCTGGGGGGCTGAAGCTTTCTTT
-,-,TRBV7-9,TRBJ1-2,CASSSSSGTLPEWGGYTF,TGTGCCAGCAGCTCTTCGTCGGGGACACTCCCTGAATGGGGTGGCTACACCTTC
few,-,TRBV13,TRBJ1-3,CASNFAGGNTIYF,TGTGCCAGCAACTTTGCAGGAGGAAACACCATATATTTT
-,-,TRBV14,TRBJ2-7,CASSQVGGYEQYF,TGTGCCAGCAGCCAAGTGGGGGGCTACGAGCAGTACTTC